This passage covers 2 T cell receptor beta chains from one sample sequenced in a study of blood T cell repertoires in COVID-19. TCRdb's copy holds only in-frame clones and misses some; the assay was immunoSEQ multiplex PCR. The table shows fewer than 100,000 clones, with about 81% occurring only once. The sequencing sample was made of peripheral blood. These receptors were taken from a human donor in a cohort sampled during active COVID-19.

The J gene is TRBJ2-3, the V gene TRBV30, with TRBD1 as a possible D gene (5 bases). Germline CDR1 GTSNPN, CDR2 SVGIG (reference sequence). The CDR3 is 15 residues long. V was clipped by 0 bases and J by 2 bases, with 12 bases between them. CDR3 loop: CAWSVGGANTDTQYF. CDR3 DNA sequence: TGTGCCTGGAGTGTTGGTGGGGCCAACACAGATACGCAGTATTTT.

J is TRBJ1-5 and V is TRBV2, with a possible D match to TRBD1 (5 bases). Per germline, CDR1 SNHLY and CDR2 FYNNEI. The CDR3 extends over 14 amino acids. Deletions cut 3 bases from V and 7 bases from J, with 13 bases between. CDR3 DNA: TGTGCCAGCAGTGAGGAAAGGGGCGGCCAGCCCCAGCATTTT. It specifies CASSEERGGQPQHF.